This T cell receptor beta chain was sequenced in a study of cytomegalovirus exposure and HLA in healthy donors. Both 60 Vbeta primers and 13 Jbeta primers went into the PCR. The data were produced by immunoSEQ multiplex PCR, yet TCRdb's version contains in-frame clones alone and is incomplete. The data hold roughly 120,000 clones, with 63% observed a single time. Looked up from germline, CDR1 is LNHDA and CDR2 is SQIVND (reference sequence). There are 13 residues in the CDR3. The V gene lost 4 bases and the J gene lost 1 base, with 8 bases spanning the gap. The sequence was collected from a man between 35 and 55 years old in good health and CMV-seropositive. The gene calls are TRBV19 and TRBJ2-7; D gene ambiguous. The sequenced sample consisted of PBMCs. This CDR3 is CASSRPESYEQYF. The DNA for the CDR3 is TGTGCCAGTAGTAGACCGGAGTCCTACGAGCAGTACTTC.